This T cell receptor (beta chain) was recovered during a study of blood T cell repertoires in COVID-19. The length of the CDR3 is 15 residues. Germline lookup yields CDR1 MNHEY and CDR2 SVGAGI. Trimming removed 7 bases from V and 6 bases from J; junction bases left unmatched: 12. Per the authors' pipeline: Amplification from reference gene primers served as the basis for estimated nucleated cell counts. Repertoires were generated with immunoSEQ multiplex PCR, while TCRdb's copy carries only in-frame clones and drops some. From that table come the V and J calls and clone size; the DNA was used to work out D and trimming. Of more than 200,000 clones detected, around 85% appear once; the ten largest clones hold 0.55% to 0.75%.

The receptor was isolated from a man aged 40-49 years with acute or convalescent COVID-19. Sequenced material: peripheral blood. This chain connects TRBV6-5 to TRBJ1-5, with 7 bases aligning to TRBD1. CDR3 DNA: TGTGCCAGCATAGACACAGGGGTTCTAGTTCAGCCCCAGCATTTT. Its translation is CASIDTGVLVQPQHF.